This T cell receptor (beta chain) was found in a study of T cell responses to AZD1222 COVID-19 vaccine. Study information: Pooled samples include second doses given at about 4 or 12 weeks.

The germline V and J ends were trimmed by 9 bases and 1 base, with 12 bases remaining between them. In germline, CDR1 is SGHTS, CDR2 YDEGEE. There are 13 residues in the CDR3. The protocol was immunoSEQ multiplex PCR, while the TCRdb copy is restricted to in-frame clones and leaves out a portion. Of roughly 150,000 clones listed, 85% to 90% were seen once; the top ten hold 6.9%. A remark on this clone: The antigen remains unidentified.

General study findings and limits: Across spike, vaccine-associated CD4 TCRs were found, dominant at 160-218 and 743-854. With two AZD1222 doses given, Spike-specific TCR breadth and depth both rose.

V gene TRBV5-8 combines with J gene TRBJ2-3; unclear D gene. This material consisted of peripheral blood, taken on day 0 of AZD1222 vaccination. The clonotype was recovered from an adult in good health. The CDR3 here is CATRRTGTDTQYF. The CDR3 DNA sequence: TGTGCCACCCGCCGGACCGGCACAGATACGCAGTATTTT.